The 14 T cell receptor beta chains presented below share a single source sample, sequenced in a study of immune cell composition in non-small cell lung cancer. Profiling relied on immunoSEQ multiplex PCR, and the TCRdb table lists in-frame clones only, not all of them. The sample contains about 4,800 clones, roughly 80% of which appear only once. Sequencing was performed on lung tumor tissue. The receptors shown here come from a human donor with non-small cell lung cancer.

The chain combines TRBV6-5 with TRBJ1-6, with 9 bases identical to TRBD1. The CDR3 runs to 14 residues. Trimming cost V 6 bases and J 9 bases; bases outside gene matches: 6. Germline V gene lookup returns CDR1 MNHEY and CDR2 SVGAGI. The CDR3 DNA sequence: TGTGCCAGCAGGCGGGACAGGGTGCGTTCACCCCTCCACTTT. Protein product: CASRRDRVRSPLHF.

The chain uses TRBV2 and TRBJ2-6; TRBD1 aligns across 10 bases. Per the germline V gene, CDR1 is SNHLY and CDR2 is FYNNEI. V was pared by 6 bases and J by 4 bases, with 9 bases of the junction left unmatched. This CDR3 region has 17 residues. DNA of the CDR3: TGTGCCAGCAGCCGGGACAGGGGTAACTTCGGGGCCAACGTCCTGACTTTC. The encoded protein is CASSRDRGNFGANVLTF.

The V call is TRBV14, the J call TRBJ1-2, with D maybe TRBD1 (6 bases). This CDR3 comprises 12 residues. Germline CDR1 is SGHDN and CDR2 is FVKESK. Trimming cost V 2 bases and J 7 bases, with 8 bases left between them. The CDR3 nucleotides read TGTGCCAGCAGCCAATCCAGGGGTGGCTACACCTTC. Translated, it gives CASSQSRGGYTF.

The chain links TRBV7-9 to TRBJ1-4; the D gene is possibly TRBD1 (5 bases). Germline lookup yields CDR1 SEHNR and CDR2 FQNEAQ (reference sequence). The CDR3 spans 16 residues. Deletions cut 3 bases from V and 4 bases from J, with 15 bases between. In DNA, the CDR3 is TGTGCCAGCAGCTTTGTCCGGGGCCCCCTTAATGAAAAACTGTTTTTT. This sequence encodes CASSFVRGPLNEKLFF.

The chain links TRBV5-1 to TRBJ2-1; perhaps D is TRBD1 or TRBD2 (7 bases each). The V end was cut by 5 bases, the J end by 4 bases, with 16 bases between. The CDR3 length is 15 residues. CDR1 and CDR2 from the germline V gene are SGHRS and YFSETQ. CDR3: CASSRSGDRYNEQFF. CDR3 nucleotide sequence: TGCGCCAGCAGTAGGAGCGGGGACAGATACAATGAGCAGTTCTTC.

This sequence joins TRBV13 and TRBJ2-6; 10 bases are a match to TRBD2. This CDR3 has 17 residues. Germline V gene data show CDR1 as PRHDT and CDR2 as FYEKMQ (reference sequence). J lost 2 bases, V lost 3 bases, and 4 bases had no gene match. The CDR3, as DNA: TGTGCCAGCAGCTTGTGGACTAGCGGCGCTGGGGCCAACGTCCTGACTTTC. This sequence encodes CASSLWTSGAGANVLTF.

The chain joins TRBV6-5 to TRBJ1-6, with TRBD1 as a possible D gene (6 bases). The CDR3 contains 14 residues. V was cut by 2 bases and J by 7 bases, with 9 bases left in between. Germline V gives CDR1 MNHEY, CDR2 SVGAGI. The CDR3 coding sequence is TGTGCCAGCAGTTACGACAGGACCAATTCACCCCTCCACTTT. Encoded protein: CASSYDRTNSPLHF.

This clone was picked up one time. V gene TRBV9 combines with J gene TRBJ1-1, with D hard to call. The length of the CDR3 is 14 residues. CDR1 and CDR2 from the germline V gene are SGDLS and YYNGEE. The V end lost 0 bases, the J end lost 11 bases, and 17 bases lay between the germline ends. The CDR3 loop is CASSVAVRSQVAFF. CDR3 DNA sequence: TGTGCCAGCAGCGTAGCTGTCCGGAGCCAGGTGGCTTTCTTT.

The chain has TRBV11-2 and TRBJ2-1; the D gene is possibly TRBD2 (6 bases). Germline CDR1 SGHAT, CDR2 FQNNGV. This CDR3 has 15 residues. Trimming stripped 2 bases from V and 6 bases from J, with 14 bases between. The CDR3 spells CASSLTVTSSNEQFF. The CDR3 coding sequence is TGTGCCAGCAGCTTAACGGTGACTAGTAGCAATGAGCAGTTCTTC.

The genes are TRBV11-2 and TRBJ2-5; D may be TRBD1 (6 bases). CDR1 is SGHAT, CDR2 FQNNGV, per germline. V was trimmed by 6 bases and J by 4 bases, leaving 12 bases between them. There are 13 residues in the CDR3. CDR3: CASRNQGRETQYF. The CDR3 DNA is TGTGCCAGCAGAAACCAGGGGAGAGAGACCCAGTACTTC.

V is TRBV11-2 and J is TRBJ2-5, with D maybe TRBD1 (5 bases). This CDR3 has 14 residues. Deletions cut 4 bases from V and 5 bases from J, with 14 bases between. In germline, CDR1 is SGHAT, CDR2 FQNNGV. CDR3 protein: CASSSQGLSETQYF. The CDR3 bases are TGTGCCAGCAGCTCCCAGGGATTATCGGAGACCCAGTACTTC. Based on the CDR3 plus reference TRBV11-2 and TRBJ2-5, the full variable domain is EAGVAQSPRYKIIEKRQSVAFWCNPISGHATLYWYQQILGQGPKLLIQFQNNGVVDDSQLPKDRFSAERLKGVDSTLKIQPAKLEDSAVYLCASSSQGLSETQYFGPGTRLLVL.

The chain has TRBV5-6 and TRBJ2-7; the match to TRBD1 covers 8 bases. J was trimmed by 0 bases and V by 4 bases; bases with no gene match: 9. The CDR3 spans 16 residues. The germline V gene has CDR1 SGHDT and CDR2 YYEEEE. CDR3 bases: TGTGCCAGCAGCGTATACTCAGGGGGCTTCTCCTACGAGCAGTACTTC. Amino acids: CASSVYSGGFSYEQYF.

The chain is built from TRBV2 and TRBJ2-7; D is unclear. CDR1 and CDR2 (germline): SNHLY, FYNNEI. The V and J ends lost 1 base and 6 bases respectively, with 19 bases between them. CDR3 length: 16 residues. The CDR3 loop reads CASSEEEAGTTSEQYF. The CDR3 DNA is TGTGCCAGCAGTGAAGAGGAAGCAGGAACGACCTCCGAGCAGTACTTC.

The V and J genes are TRBV5-1 and TRBJ2-5, with 12 bases matching TRBD2. Unmatched junction bases numbered 9, after V lost 4 bases and J lost 5 bases. The CDR3 covers 16 residues. CDR1 is SGHRS, CDR2 YFSETQ, per germline. Here the CDR3 DNA reads TGCGCCAGCAGCCGAATGGCTAGCGGGGGGGCGGAGACCCAGTACTTC. Protein: CASSRMASGGAETQYF.